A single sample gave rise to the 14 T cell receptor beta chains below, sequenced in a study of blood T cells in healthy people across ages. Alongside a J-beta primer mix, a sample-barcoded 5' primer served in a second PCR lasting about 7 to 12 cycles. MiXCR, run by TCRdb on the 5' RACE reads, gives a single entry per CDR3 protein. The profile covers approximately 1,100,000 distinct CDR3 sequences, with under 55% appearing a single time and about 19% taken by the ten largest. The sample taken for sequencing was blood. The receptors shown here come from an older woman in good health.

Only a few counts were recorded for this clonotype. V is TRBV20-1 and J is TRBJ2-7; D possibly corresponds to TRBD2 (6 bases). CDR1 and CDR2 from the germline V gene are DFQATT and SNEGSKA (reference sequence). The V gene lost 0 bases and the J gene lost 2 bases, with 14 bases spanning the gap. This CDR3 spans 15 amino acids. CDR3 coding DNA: TGCAGTGCTAGAGATCTGGGAGGCCCTCCCTACGAGCAGTACTTC. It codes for CSARDLGGPPYEQYF.

This chain's CDR3 is CASSSFGGTYNEQYF. The CDR3 DNA sequence: TGTGCCAGCAGCTCCTTCGGGGGGACCTACAATGAGCAGTACTTC. This rearrangement joins TRBV7-9 to TRBJ2-7; TRBD2 matches 7 bases. This CDR3 is 15 amino acids long. Germline assignment: CDR1 SEHNR and CDR2 FQNEAQ (reference sequence). V was clipped by 4 bases and J by 7 bases; unmatched bases: 13.

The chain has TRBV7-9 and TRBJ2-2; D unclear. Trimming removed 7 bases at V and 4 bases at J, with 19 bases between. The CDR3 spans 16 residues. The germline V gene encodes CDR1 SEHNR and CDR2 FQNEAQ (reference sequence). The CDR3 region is CASTRVDASGTGELFF. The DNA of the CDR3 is TGTGCCAGCACCCGAGTAGATGCGAGTGGCACCGGGGAGCTGTTTTTT.

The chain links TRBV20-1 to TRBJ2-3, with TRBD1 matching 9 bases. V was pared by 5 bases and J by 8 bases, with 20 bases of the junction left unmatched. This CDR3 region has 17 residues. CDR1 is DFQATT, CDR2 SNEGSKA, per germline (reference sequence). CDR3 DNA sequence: TGCAGTGCTGAGGGAGTAGAGGACAGGGGATACGTAATTACGCAGTATTTT. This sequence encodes CSAEGVEDRGYVITQYF.

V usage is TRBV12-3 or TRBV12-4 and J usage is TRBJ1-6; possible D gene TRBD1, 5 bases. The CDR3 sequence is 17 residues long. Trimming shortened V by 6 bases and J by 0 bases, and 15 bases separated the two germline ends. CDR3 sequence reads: CASRTTRASSYNSPLHF. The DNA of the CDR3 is TGTGCCAGCAGAACAACCAGGGCGAGCTCCTATAATTCACCCCTCCACTTT.

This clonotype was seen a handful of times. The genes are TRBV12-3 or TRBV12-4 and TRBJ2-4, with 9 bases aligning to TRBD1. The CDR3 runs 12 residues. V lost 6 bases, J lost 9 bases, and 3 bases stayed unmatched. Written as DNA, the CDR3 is TGTGCCAGCAGACCACAGGGGGCCATTCAGTACTTC. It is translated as CASRPQGAIQYF.

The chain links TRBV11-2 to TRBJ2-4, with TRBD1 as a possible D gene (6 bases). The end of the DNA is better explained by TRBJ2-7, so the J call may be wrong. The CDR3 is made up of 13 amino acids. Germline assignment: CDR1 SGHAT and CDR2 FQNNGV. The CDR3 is CASSELTGNEQYF. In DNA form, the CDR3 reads TGTGCCAGCAGCGAGCTGACAGGAAACGAGCAGTACTTC.

The CDR3: CASTWGTSGRRVETQYF. Written as DNA, the CDR3 is TGTGCCAGCACGTGGGGGACTAGCGGGAGACGAGTGGAGACCCAGTACTTC. The gene calls are TRBV7-2 and TRBJ2-5; TRBD2 agrees at 14 bases. This CDR3 is built from 17 residues. After removal of 7 bases from V and 5 bases from J, the junction contained 12 bases not matched to a gene. Germline assignment: CDR1 SGHTA and CDR2 FQGNSA.

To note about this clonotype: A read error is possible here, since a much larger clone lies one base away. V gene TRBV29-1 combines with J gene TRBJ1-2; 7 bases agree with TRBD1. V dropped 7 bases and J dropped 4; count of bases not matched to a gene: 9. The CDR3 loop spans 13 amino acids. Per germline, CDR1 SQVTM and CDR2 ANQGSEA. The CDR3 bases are TGCAGCGCTGCAGGGGGGCCAGGCTATGGCTACACCTTC. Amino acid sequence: CSAAGGPGYGYTF.

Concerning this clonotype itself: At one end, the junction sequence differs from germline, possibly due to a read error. This chain's CDR3 is CVSSAPQWTAGETQYF. The CDR3 bases are TGCGTCAGCAGCGCTCCACAGTGGACCGCAGGGGAGACCCAGTACTTC. The rearrangement uses TRBV5-1 and TRBJ2-4; TRBD1 is a possible D gene (5 bases). The J call could be wrong; TRBJ2-5 is a better fit for the DNA end. This CDR3 has 16 amino acids. Per the germline V gene, CDR1 is SGHRS and CDR2 is YFSETQ.

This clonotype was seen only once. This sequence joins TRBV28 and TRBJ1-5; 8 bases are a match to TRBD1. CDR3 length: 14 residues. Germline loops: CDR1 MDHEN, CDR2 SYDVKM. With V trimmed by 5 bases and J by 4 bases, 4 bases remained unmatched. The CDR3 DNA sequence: TGTGCCAGCAGTGCCCGGACAGGGAATCAGCCCCAGCATTTT. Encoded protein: CASSARTGNQPQHF.

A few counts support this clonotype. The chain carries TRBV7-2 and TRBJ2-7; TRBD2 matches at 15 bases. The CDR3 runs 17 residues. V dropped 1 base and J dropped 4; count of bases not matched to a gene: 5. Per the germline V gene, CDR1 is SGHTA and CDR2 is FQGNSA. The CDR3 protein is CASSLEGGTSGRYEQYF. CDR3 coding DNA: TGTGCCAGCAGCTTAGAAGGTGGGACTAGCGGGAGGTACGAGCAGTACTTC.

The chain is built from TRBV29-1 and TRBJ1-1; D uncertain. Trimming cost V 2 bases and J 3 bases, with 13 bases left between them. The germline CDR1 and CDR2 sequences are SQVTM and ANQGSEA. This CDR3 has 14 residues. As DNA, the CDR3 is TGCAGCGTTGAACTGCGCTTGGGTCACACTGAAGCTTTCTTT. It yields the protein CSVELRLGHTEAFF.

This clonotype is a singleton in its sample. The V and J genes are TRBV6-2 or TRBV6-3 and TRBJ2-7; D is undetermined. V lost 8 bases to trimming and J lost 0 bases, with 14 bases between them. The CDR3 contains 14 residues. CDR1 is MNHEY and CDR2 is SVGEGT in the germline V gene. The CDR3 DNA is TGTGCCAGCCACCCAAATAGGGCCTCCTACGAGCAGTACTTC. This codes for CASHPNRASYEQYF.